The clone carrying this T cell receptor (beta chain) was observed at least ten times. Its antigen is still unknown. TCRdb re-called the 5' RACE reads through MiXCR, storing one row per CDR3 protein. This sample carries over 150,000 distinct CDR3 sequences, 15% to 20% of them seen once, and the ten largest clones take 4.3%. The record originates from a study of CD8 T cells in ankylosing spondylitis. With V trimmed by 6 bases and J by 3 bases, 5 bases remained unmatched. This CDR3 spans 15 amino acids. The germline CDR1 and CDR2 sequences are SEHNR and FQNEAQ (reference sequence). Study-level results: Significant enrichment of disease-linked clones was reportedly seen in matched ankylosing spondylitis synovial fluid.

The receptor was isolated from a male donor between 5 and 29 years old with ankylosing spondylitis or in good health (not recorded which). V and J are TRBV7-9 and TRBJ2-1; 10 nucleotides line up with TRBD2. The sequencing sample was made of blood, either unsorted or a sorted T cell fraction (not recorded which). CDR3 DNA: TGTGCCAGCAGGGCACTAGCGGGAAACTACAATGAGCAGTTCTTC. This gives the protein CASRALAGNYNEQFF.